Below, 26 T cell receptor beta chains from the same sample are listed, as sequenced in a study of identical twins. TCRdb ran MiXCR on the 5' RACE reads and lists one entry per CDR3 protein. The sample includes about 690,000 distinct CDR3 sequences, around 6% seen only once; the top ten take roughly 1.6%. Sequences were obtained from naive T cells sorted from blood. These receptors were collected from a man younger than 30 in good health.

This clonotype was detected a few times. This sequence joins TRBV6-5 and TRBJ1-2; the D is unclear. The CDR3 consists of 19 residues. Per the germline V gene, CDR1 is MNHEY and CDR2 is SVGAGI. V gave up 2 bases and J gave up 3 bases, with 25 bases separating them. The CDR3 loop reads CASSYLLPSNLPGYYGYTF. CDR3 coding DNA: TGTGCCAGCAGTTACCTACTTCCGTCTAATCTCCCAGGATACTATGGCTACACCTTC.

This clonotype appeared many times. The chain recombines TRBV5-1 with TRBJ1-1; 7 nucleotides agree with TRBD1. Germline assignment: CDR1 SGHRS and CDR2 YFSETQ. The trim removed 1 base at V and 5 bases at J, leaving 5 bases unmatched. The length of the CDR3 is 14 residues. For the CDR3, the DNA is TGCGCCAGCAGCTTGAGTCAGGGGGGGACTGAAGCTTTCTTT. It yields the protein CASSLSQGGTEAFF. The full variable domain, in which reference TRBV5-1 and TRBJ1-1 provide the parts outside the CDR3, is KAGVTQTPRYLIKTRGQQVTLSCSPISGHRSVSWYQQTPGQGLQFLFEYFSETQRNKGNFPGRFSGRQFSNSRSEMNVSTLELGDSALYLCASSLSQGGTEAFFGQGTRLTVV.

In this sample, this clonotype turned up many times. The J gene is TRBJ1-1, the V gene TRBV12-3 or TRBV12-4, with D tentatively TRBD1 (6 bases). Trimming pared 6 bases from V and 1 base from J, leaving 15 bases between. The CDR3 has 15 amino acids. The CDR3 DNA sequence: TGTGCCAGCAGCCCCAAATGGACAGCGAACACTGAAGCTTTCTTT. This codes for CASSPKWTANTEAFF.

This clonotype was observed many times. The chain couples TRBV28 to TRBJ2-7, with 9 nucleotides matching TRBD1. CDR1 is MDHEN and CDR2 is SYDVKM in the germline V gene. After removal of 5 bases from V and 5 bases from J, the junction contained 7 bases not matched to a gene. The CDR3 is 14 residues long. CDR3 in amino acids: CASSRDRVRDEQYF. CDR3 nucleotides: TGTGCCAGCAGTAGGGACAGGGTTCGGGACGAGCAGTACTTC. Using reference TRBV28 and TRBJ2-7 for the parts outside the CDR3, the full variable domain is DVKVTQSSRYLVKRTGEKVFLECVQDMDHENMFWYRQDPGLGLRLIYFSYDVKMKEKGDIPEGYSVSREKKERFSLILESASTNQTSMYLCASSRDRVRDEQYFGPGTRLTVT.

This clonotype was seen ten or more times. The chain carries TRBV20-1 and TRBJ2-1; D ambiguous. The germline V and J ends were trimmed by 3 bases and 5 bases, with 8 bases remaining between them. The CDR3 consists of 12 residues. Germline assignment: CDR1 DFQATT and CDR2 SNEGSKA (reference sequence). Written as DNA, the CDR3 is TGCAGTGCTAGGGGTGACCACAATGAGCAGTTCTTC. Amino acid sequence: CSARGDHNEQFF.

J is TRBJ1-2 and V is TRBV2, with a tentative D call TRBD1 (5 bases). The V and J ends lost 7 bases and 7 bases respectively, with 16 bases between them. The CDR3 covers 13 residues. Germline V lookup: CDR1 SNHLY, CDR2 FYNNEI. CDR3 loop: CASMSQGVSGYTF. The CDR3 DNA reads TGTGCCAGCATGTCTCAGGGTGTGAGTGGCTACACCTTC.

The chain carries TRBV19 and TRBJ1-4; 7 bases are a match to TRBD1. This CDR3 contains 14 residues. The ends lost 5 bases at V and 5 bases at J; junction bases unmatched: 5. In germline, CDR1 is LNHDA, CDR2 SQIVND (reference sequence). CDR3 protein: CASSVDRVNEKLFF. Written as DNA, the CDR3 is TGTGCCAGTAGTGTCGACAGGGTCAATGAAAAACTGTTTTTT.

The chain combines TRBV18 with TRBJ2-2; TRBD2 matches at 7 bases. CDR3 length equals 17 residues. The J segment lost 4 bases and the V segment lost 3 bases, leaving 11 bases of the junction unmatched. The V gene's germline CDR1 is KGHSH and CDR2 LQKENI. The CDR3 region is CASSPWEGGRSTGELFF. CDR3 sequence (DNA): TGTGCCAGCTCACCCTGGGAAGGCGGGAGATCCACCGGGGAGCTGTTTTTT.

The gene calls are TRBV2 and TRBJ1-1; the D is unclear. Germline assignment: CDR1 SNHLY and CDR2 FYNNEI. Trimming took 11 bases from V and 4 from J, leaving 14 bases between them. This CDR3 region has 12 residues. The CDR3 sequence: CASPDGFTEAFF. The CDR3, as DNA: TGTGCCTCACCCGACGGATTCACTGAAGCTTTCTTT.

This clonotype came up many times. The V gene is TRBV28, the J gene TRBJ1-1, with TRBD1 as a possible D gene (5 bases). Between the trimmed V and J ends, which lost 6 bases and 0 bases, there was a span of 14 bases. CDR1 is MDHEN and CDR2 is SYDVKM in the germline V gene. The CDR3 runs to 15 residues. The CDR3 here is CASRRWGRMNTEAFF. In DNA form, the CDR3 reads TGTGCCAGCAGGAGATGGGGGAGGATGAACACTGAAGCTTTCTTT.

V usage is TRBV29-1 and J usage is TRBJ2-5; TRBD2 agrees at 9 bases. The CDR3 contains 14 residues. V shed 8 bases and J 2 bases; nucleotides not matched to a gene: 9. CDR1 SQVTM and CDR2 ANQGSEA come from the germline V gene. Here the CDR3 DNA reads TGCAGCCATAGCGGGAGTAGGGGGCAAGAGACCCAGTACTTC. Protein product: CSHSGSRGQETQYF. Filled out from reference TRBV29-1 and TRBJ2-5, the complete variable domain reads SAVISQKPSRDICQRGTSLTIQCQVDSQVTMMFWYRQQPGQSLTLIATANQGSEATYESGFVIDKFPISRPNLTFSTLTVSNMSPEDSSIYLCSHSGSRGQETQYFGPGTRLLVL.

At least ten counts were recorded for this clonotype. This rearrangement joins TRBV7-9 to TRBJ2-1; D is undetermined. Germline values: CDR1 SEHNR, CDR2 FQNEAQ (reference sequence). Trimming shortened V by 2 bases and J by 5 bases, and 13 bases separated the two germline ends. The CDR3 length is 15 residues. For the CDR3, the DNA is TGTGCCAGCAGCTTAACCTGGGGTCGTCACAATGAGCAGTTCTTC. Its protein is CASSLTWGRHNEQFF.

This chain joins TRBV29-1 and TRBJ2-2, with TRBD1 identical over 12 bases. This CDR3 region has 14 residues. The germline V gene has CDR1 SQVTM and CDR2 ANQGSEA. J was trimmed by 6 bases and V by 5 bases; bases with no gene match: 4. The CDR3 nucleotides read TGCAGCGTTTCGGGACAGGGGGCTTCCGGGGAGCTGTTTTTT. This encodes CSVSGQGASGELFF.

This clonotype showed up many times. The chain links TRBV7-2 to TRBJ2-7, with D maybe TRBD2 (6 bases). The CDR3 has 16 amino acids. Trimming pared 1 base from V and 4 bases from J, leaving 17 bases between. Germline V gene lookup returns CDR1 SGHTA and CDR2 FQGNSA. The CDR3 nucleotides read TGTGCCAGCAGCTTAGTCTCCGGGCTAGCGCTATACGAGCAGTACTTC. Encoded protein: CASSLVSGLALYEQYF.

This clonotype was counted many times. The chain combines TRBV12-3 or TRBV12-4 with TRBJ2-3; a possible D gene is TRBD1 (6 bases). V was shortened by 7 bases and J by 4 bases, with 15 bases between the two germline ends. This CDR3 region has 14 residues. This CDR3 is CASTKGVRADTQYF. In nucleotides, the CDR3 is TGTGCCAGCACCAAGGGGGTGCGGGCAGATACGCAGTATTTT.

This clonotype was detected many times. V is TRBV7-2 and J is TRBJ2-7; weak D call: TRBD1 (5 bases). The V end lost 3 bases, the J end lost 3 bases, and 12 bases lay between the germline ends. Germline V gene lookup returns CDR1 SGHTA and CDR2 FQGNSA. The CDR3 covers 14 residues. The CDR3 reads CASSFDSTSYEQYF. The CDR3 DNA sequence: TGTGCCAGCAGCTTCGACAGTACCAGCTACGAGCAGTACTTC.

This rearrangement joins TRBV28 to TRBJ1-2; 7 bases are a match to TRBD1. CDR1 and CDR2 (germline): MDHEN, SYDVKM. This CDR3 has 14 amino acids. V dropped 7 bases and J dropped 8; count of bases not matched to a gene: 13. DNA of the CDR3: TGTGCCAGCAATGCCCCCGGACAGGTGGGAGGCTACACCTTC. Translated, it gives CASNAPGQVGGYTF.

The chain is built from TRBV11-2 and TRBJ2-7, with 8 nucleotides matching TRBD2. This CDR3 is 19 amino acids long. V lost 5 bases, J lost 2 bases, and 20 bases stayed unmatched. Germline V CDR1 and CDR2: SGHAT, FQNNGV. The chain's CDR3 is CASSPYSGLAGGGPYEQYF. CDR3 nucleotide sequence: TGTGCCAGCAGCCCCTATTCGGGACTGGCGGGAGGAGGGCCCTACGAGCAGTACTTC. Combining the CDR3 with reference TRBV11-2 and TRBJ2-7 gives the whole variable domain EAGVAQSPRYKIIEKRQSVAFWCNPISGHATLYWYQQILGQGPKLLIQFQNNGVVDDSQLPKDRFSAERLKGVDSTLKIQPAKLEDSAVYLCASSPYSGLAGGGPYEQYFGPGTRLTVT.

This clonotype was observed a few times. The chain links TRBV24-1 to TRBJ2-1; 9 bases match TRBD1. The CDR3 extends over 14 amino acids. Germline CDR1 reads KGHDR; CDR2 reads SFDVKD. V shed 2 bases and J 9 bases; nucleotides not matched to a gene: 4. The CDR3 DNA is TGTGCCACCAGTGATTCCTGGACAGGGGTTGAGCAGTTCTTC. This gives the protein CATSDSWTGVEQFF.

This clonotype was counted a few times. This chain connects TRBV28 to TRBJ2-5, with 7 bases identical to TRBD1. Germline V gives CDR1 MDHEN, CDR2 SYDVKM. The CDR3 spans 16 residues. The junction had 10 bases not matched to a gene; V was cut back by 5 bases and J by 1 base. Here the CDR3 reads CASSPLPTGFQETQYF. DNA of the CDR3: TGTGCCAGCAGTCCACTCCCGACAGGGTTCCAAGAGACCCAGTACTTC.

This clonotype was counted ten times or more. V usage is TRBV20-1 and J usage is TRBJ2-6; D is ambiguous. Deletions cut 0 bases from V and 2 bases from J, with 8 bases between. Looked up from germline, CDR1 is DFQATT and CDR2 is SNEGSKA (reference sequence). The CDR3 runs 15 residues. CDR3 DNA: TGCAGTGCTAGAGAGGGAACGACTGGGGCCAACGTCCTGACTTTC. This gives the protein CSAREGTTGANVLTF.

This rearrangement joins TRBV6-8 to TRBJ2-7; D is perhaps TRBD2 (6 bases). Per germline, CDR1 MNHGY and CDR2 SAAAGT. The CDR3 has 14 residues. Trimming left V 6 bases short and J 7 bases short, with 19 bases between. The CDR3 DNA follows: TGTGCCAGCAGCGTCCTCATCCGGGAGAGGGAGCAGTACGTC. This gives the protein CASSVLIREREQYV.

The chain employs TRBV7-6 and TRBJ2-1, with 13 bases lining up with TRBD2. The CDR3 length is 13 residues. Germline V CDR1 and CDR2: SGHVS, FNYEAQ. The J segment lost 16 bases and the V segment lost 3 bases, leaving 6 bases of the junction unmatched. The CDR3 is CASSLGLAGIVFF. CDR3 DNA: TGTGCCAGCAGCTTGGGACTAGCGGGAATTGTTTTCTTC. The whole variable domain, filled in from reference TRBV7-6 and TRBJ2-1, reads GAGVSQSPRYKVTKRGQDVALRCDPISGHVSLYWYRQALGQGPEFLTYFNYEAQQDKSGLPNDRFSAERPEGSISTLTIQRTEQRDSAMYRCASSLGLAGIVFFGPGTRLTVL.

This clonotype came up many times. The rearrangement uses TRBV12-3 or TRBV12-4 and TRBJ2-1; weak D call: TRBD2 (7 bases). This CDR3 has 14 residues. V lost 7 bases, J lost 7 bases, and 17 bases lay in between. The CDR3 is CASKGGGPSNEQFF. DNA for the CDR3: TGTGCCAGCAAGGGGGGAGGGCCCTCGAATGAGCAGTTCTTC.

This clonotype was detected ten times or more. The chain joins TRBV4-2 to TRBJ2-7; D perhaps matches TRBD2 (6 bases). V gave up 1 base and J gave up 6 bases, with 10 bases separating them. Germline V gene data show CDR1 as LGHNA and CDR2 as YNFKEQ. The CDR3 covers 13 residues. This CDR3 is CASSQGGGAEQYF. CDR3 in DNA: TGTGCCAGCAGCCAAGGAGGAGGGGCCGAGCAGTACTTC.

The J gene is TRBJ2-7, the V gene TRBV24-1; 7 nucleotides line up with TRBD2. The CDR3 has 14 residues. Germline V gene lookup returns CDR1 KGHDR and CDR2 SFDVKD. Trimming took 8 bases from V and 6 from J; bases not matched to a gene: 12. The CDR3 DNA reads as TGTGCCACCATTATGGCCCCCAGGGAGGGCGAGCAGTACGTC. Its protein product is CATIMAPREGEQYV.